The 23 T cell receptor beta chains below all came from one sample that was sequenced in a study of T cell therapy after organ transplantation. Clones were read by immunoSEQ multiplex PCR, and TCRdb kept only the in-frame ones, dropping some. The sample records about 18,000 clones, 81% being singletons. For these TCRs, the target antigens are not known. The time point denotes: 4-8 weeks after completion of therapy. The material was CD8+ T cells from blood, obtained after autologous CMV-specific T cell therapy. Receptors originate from a human patient who had received a solid organ transplant and had CMV disease. Some of the T cells may derive from the graft donor.

The chain carries TRBV27 and TRBJ2-7; 10 bases line up with TRBD1. The CDR3 contains 16 residues. Trimming took 5 bases from V and 3 from J; bases not matched to a gene: 10. The germline gives CDR1 MNHEY, CDR2 SMNVEV (reference sequence). CDR3 residues: CASSPSTGGEIYEQYF. Here the CDR3 DNA reads TGTGCCAGCAGTCCTTCGACAGGGGGCGAGATCTACGAGCAGTACTTC.

Written as DNA, the CDR3 is TGTGCCAGCAGCTTAAGACAGGGAAAGTTGGATGAGCAGTTCTTC. It encodes CASSLRQGKLDEQFF. The genes are TRBV7-8 and TRBJ2-1, with 7 bases aligning to TRBD1. Per the germline V gene, CDR1 is SGHVS and CDR2 is FQNEAQ. This CDR3 has 15 amino acids. V lost 2 bases and J lost 8; bases outside the gene matches: 9. Complete variable domain (other parts from reference TRBV7-8 and TRBJ2-1): GAGVSQSPRYKVAKRGQDVALRCDPISGHVSLFWYQQALGQGPEFLTYFQNEAQLDKSGLPSDRFFAERPEGSVSTLKIQRTQQEDSAVYLCASSLRQGKLDEQFFGPGTRLTVL.

V is TRBV6-1 and J is TRBJ2-5; D gene uncertain. The CDR3 extends over 11 amino acids. Germline V lookup: CDR1 MNHNS, CDR2 SASEGT. V dropped 5 bases and J dropped 3 bases, with 4 bases sitting between them. The CDR3 region is CASSRKETQYF. The CDR3, as DNA: TGTGCCAGCAGTCGTAAAGAGACCCAGTACTTC.

The chain couples TRBV7-9 to TRBJ1-1, with D unresolved. CDR3 length: 15 amino acids. Trimming shortened V by 5 bases and J by 0 bases, and 13 bases separated the two germline ends. Germline values: CDR1 SEHNR, CDR2 FQNEAQ (reference sequence). The CDR3 DNA reads as TGTGCCAGCAGCATCCGCGGGTCACTGAACACTGAAGCTTTCTTT. It encodes CASSIRGSLNTEAFF.

The V gene is TRBV29-1, the J gene TRBJ1-1; D is unclear. V lost 7 bases to trimming and J lost 3 bases, with 15 bases between them. Germline V lookup: CDR1 SQVTM, CDR2 ANQGSEA. The CDR3 consists of 13 residues. The CDR3 spells CSARNGGDTEAFF. The CDR3 DNA follows: TGCAGCGCTAGGAACGGTGGGGACACTGAAGCTTTCTTT. Combining the CDR3 with reference TRBV29-1 and TRBJ1-1 gives the whole variable domain SAVISQKPSRDICQRGTSLTIQCQVDSQVTMMFWYRQQPGQSLTLIATANQGSEATYESGFVIDKFPISRPNLTFSTLTVSNMSPEDSSIYLCSARNGGDTEAFFGQGTRLTVV.

This clone turned up a few times. One end of the junction is discordant with germline, which a read error may explain. This rearrangement joins TRBV29-1 to TRBJ2-3, with 7 bases that match TRBD2. Germline CDR1 SQVTM, CDR2 ANQGSEA. This CDR3 comprises 13 residues. CDR3: CSVDGGSTHTQYF. DNA of the CDR3: TGCAGCGTTGACGGGGGGTCCACACATACGCAGTATTTT.

J is TRBJ2-5 and V is TRBV7-9, with 12 nucleotides matching TRBD2. With V trimmed by 3 bases and J by 5 bases, 13 bases remained unmatched. The CDR3 length is 18 residues. The V gene's germline CDR1 is SEHNR and CDR2 FQNEAQ (reference sequence). CDR3 residues: CASSFGSSGGAMEETQYF. The CDR3 nucleotides are TGTGCCAGCAGCTTTGGGTCTAGCGGGGGGGCGATGGAGGAGACCCAGTACTTC.

CDR3 amino acids: CAIGRIQGEVYEQYF. The CDR3 coding sequence is TGTGCCATTGGGCGAATTCAGGGGGAGGTATACGAGCAGTACTTC. V is TRBV2 and J is TRBJ2-7; tentatively, D is TRBD1 (7 bases). The ends were cut back, 10 bases at V and 4 bases at J, with 23 bases in the middle. Germline V gives CDR1 SNHLY, CDR2 FYNNEI. The CDR3 spans 15 residues. Filled out from reference TRBV2 and TRBJ2-7, the complete variable domain reads EPEVTQTPSHQVTQMGQEVILRCVPISNHLYFYWYRQILGQKVEFLVSFYNNEISEKSEIFDDQFSVERPDGSNFTLKIRSTKLEDSAMYFCAIGRIQGEVYEQYFGPGTRLTVT.

As to this clone: The sample contains more than one DNA sequence encoding this CDR3. The chain couples TRBV9 to TRBJ1-2; D gene unclear. CDR1 is SGDLS, CDR2 YYNGEE, per germline. This CDR3 is 12 amino acids long. V was trimmed by 2 bases and J by 0 bases, leaving 2 bases between them. The CDR3 protein is CASSVANYGYTF. CDR3 sequence (DNA): TGTGCCAGCAGCGTGGCTAACTATGGCTACACCTTC.

This clone was counted between two and nine times. The rearrangement uses TRBV6-1 and TRBJ1-5, with D uncertain. In germline, CDR1 is MNHNS, CDR2 SASEGT. The V end was cut by 1 base, the J end by 2 bases, with 9 bases between. The CDR3 runs 15 residues. Here the CDR3 DNA reads TGTGCCAGCAGTGAAGGATGGAGAGGCAATCAGCCCCAGCATTTT. Its translation: CASSEGWRGNQPQHF.

This chain joins TRBV4-2 and TRBJ2-6; D not certain. Germline V gene data show CDR1 as LGHNA and CDR2 as YNFKEQ. The CDR3 is 16 amino acids. Trimming pared 0 bases from V and 0 bases from J, leaving 6 bases between. The CDR3: CASSQDHFSGANVLTF. The CDR3, as DNA: TGTGCCAGCAGCCAAGATCACTTCTCTGGGGCCAACGTCCTGACTTTC.

A few counts support this clone. J is TRBJ2-1 and V is TRBV19; the D is unclear. Germline V gene sequence: CDR1 LNHDA, CDR2 SQIVND (reference sequence). Trimming left V 0 bases short and J 2 bases short, with 8 bases between. The CDR3 covers 15 residues. The CDR3 region is CASSIDSAPYNEQFF. Written as DNA, the CDR3 is TGTGCCAGTAGTATAGACTCTGCACCCTACAATGAGCAGTTCTTC. The full variable domain, with the rest looked up from reference TRBV19 and TRBJ2-1, is DGGITQSPKYLFRKEGQNVTLSCEQNLNHDAMYWYRQDPGQGLRLIYYSQIVNDFQKGDIAEGYSVSREKKESFPLTVTSAQKNPTAFYLCASSIDSAPYNEQFFGPGTRLTVL.

This rearrangement joins TRBV28 to TRBJ2-7, with no clear D. Germline V gene lookup returns CDR1 MDHEN and CDR2 SYDVKM. The CDR3 is 12 amino acids. The V end lost 3 bases, the J end lost 3 bases, and 6 bases lay between the germline ends. CDR3 sequence reads: CASSFEIYEQYF. In DNA form, the CDR3 reads TGTGCCAGCAGTTTCGAGATCTACGAGCAGTACTTC.

As DNA, the CDR3 is TGTGCCAGTAGCCCCCAAGGGGAGACAGGACTATCAGCCTATGGCTACACCTTC. Residues: CASSPQGETGLSAYGYTF. V gene TRBV19 combines with J gene TRBJ1-2; D may be TRBD1 (6 bases). V was clipped by 6 bases and J by 4 bases, with 27 bases between them. Germline V gene lookup returns CDR1 LNHDA and CDR2 SQIVND (reference sequence). This CDR3 has 18 amino acids.

The V call is TRBV6-5, the J call TRBJ1-5; D perhaps matches TRBD1 (5 bases). With 4 bases removed from V and 2 bases from J, the gap between germline ends came to 12 bases. The CDR3 is 15 amino acids. CDR1 and CDR2 from the germline V gene are MNHEY and SVGAGI. This CDR3 reads CASSSWGLGNQPQHF. CDR3 DNA: TGTGCCAGCAGTTCGTGGGGGTTGGGCAATCAGCCCCAGCATTTT.

The chain is built from TRBV2 and TRBJ1-1, with TRBD1 matching 10 bases. Germline assignment: CDR1 SNHLY and CDR2 FYNNEI. The CDR3 totals 17 residues. The ends lost 6 bases at V and 5 bases at J; junction bases unmatched: 15. CDR3 residues: CASRTNGETGGHTEAFF. For the CDR3, the DNA is TGTGCCAGCAGAACAAATGGGGAGACAGGGGGCCATACTGAAGCTTTCTTT. Full variable domain (rest looked up from reference TRBV2 and TRBJ1-1): EPEVTQTPSHQVTQMGQEVILRCVPISNHLYFYWYRQILGQKVEFLVSFYNNEISEKSEIFDDQFSVERPDGSNFTLKIRSTKLEDSAMYFCASRTNGETGGHTEAFFGQGTRLTVV.

This clone was seen a few times. J is TRBJ1-1 and V is TRBV4-1; possibly TRBD1 for D (6 bases). Germline V gene lookup returns CDR1 MGHRA and CDR2 YSYEKL. V was clipped by 2 bases and J by 1 base, with 8 bases between them. The CDR3 runs 14 residues. CDR3 in DNA: TGCGCCAGCAGCCAAAGACAGGAGAACACTGAAGCTTTCTTT. This codes for CASSQRQENTEAFF.

The table lists this clone with a count of one. The V gene is TRBV19, the J gene TRBJ1-1; 7 bases are a match to TRBD1. The CDR3 runs to 16 residues. J gave up 0 bases and V 6 bases, and 10 bases lay outside the gene matches. Per germline, CDR1 LNHDA and CDR2 SQIVND (reference sequence). CDR3: CASSQTGVSMNTEAFF. The CDR3 DNA sequence: TGTGCCAGTAGCCAAACAGGGGTAAGCATGAACACTGAAGCTTTCTTT.

The chain has TRBV6-6 and TRBJ2-7; D is undetermined. CDR3 length equals 14 residues. The germline CDR1 and CDR2 sequences are MNHNY and SVGAGI (reference sequence). Between the trimmed V and J ends, which lost 0 bases and 4 bases, there was a span of 10 bases. As DNA, the CDR3 is TGTGCCAGCAGTTACTCCGAGACGAGGTACGAGCAGTACTTC. Translation: CASSYSETRYEQYF.

This clone was picked up a small number of times. The junction does not match germline at one end; this may be a read error. This chain joins TRBV2 and TRBJ2-7; D remains ambiguous. CDR1 SNHLY and CDR2 FYNNEI come from the germline V gene. The CDR3 consists of 8 residues. The CDR3 DNA sequence: TGTGCCAGCAGTCTGGATGGTTTC. Its protein product is CASSLDGF.

The chain recombines TRBV19 with TRBJ1-1; TRBD1 matches at 7 bases. Per the germline V gene, CDR1 is LNHDA and CDR2 is SQIVND (reference sequence). The junction had 12 bases not matched to a gene; V was cut back by 4 bases and J by 1 base. The length of the CDR3 is 17 residues. Here the CDR3 reads CASSRDSILLQNTEAFF. DNA of the CDR3: TGTGCCAGTAGTAGGGACAGTATACTCCTTCAGAACACTGAAGCTTTCTTT.

V gene TRBV27 combines with J gene TRBJ2-7, with 12 positions matching TRBD2. Unmatched junction bases numbered 4, after V lost 5 bases and J lost 5 bases. The CDR3 spans 14 residues. CDR1 is MNHEY and CDR2 is SMNVEV in the germline V gene (reference sequence). The CDR3 DNA is TGTGCCAGCAGTACAAGGACTAGCGGGGACGAGCAGTACTTC. This translates into CASSTRTSGDEQYF.

The CDR3 DNA is TGCGCCAGCAGCCAAGAGGGGTCGGGACTAGCGCTATCTGAGCAGTTCTTC. Translation gives CASSQEGSGLALSEQFF. The V gene is TRBV4-1, the J gene TRBJ2-1, with 10 bases fitting TRBD2. The V and J ends lost 0 bases and 9 bases, in that order; junction bases with no gene match: 11. Germline CDR1 is MGHRA and CDR2 is YSYEKL. CDR3 length equals 17 residues.